These 25 T cell receptor beta chains were all obtained from the same sample, sequenced in a study of radiotherapy plus CTLA-4 blockade in lung cancer. The protocol was immunoSEQ multiplex PCR, while the TCRdb copy is restricted to in-frame clones and leaves out a portion. The table lists 50,000 to 60,000 clones, approximately 80% of them singletons, with 5% to 6.5% in the top ten. The sequencing here drew on peripheral blood, taken from a patient treated with radiotherapy plus ipilimumab. The receptors stem from a human donor with non-small cell lung cancer whose response to radiotherapy plus ipilimumab could not be evaluated.

The rearrangement uses TRBV5-6 and TRBJ2-7; unclear D gene. The CDR3 loop spans 11 amino acids. Germline V gene sequence: CDR1 SGHDT, CDR2 YYEEEE. The V and J ends lost 3 bases and 2 bases respectively, with 3 bases between them. For the CDR3, the DNA is TGTGCCAGCAGCTCCACCTACGAGCAGTACTTC. Translated: CASSSTYEQYF.

This chain links TRBV2 with TRBJ2-7; D gene ambiguous. CDR1 and CDR2 (germline): SNHLY, FYNNEI. CDR3 length: 12 residues. V was pared by 6 bases and J by 4 bases, with 10 bases between. CDR3 amino acids: CASSDSLYEQYF. The CDR3 coding sequence is TGTGCCAGCAGCGACTCCCTTTACGAGCAGTACTTC.

The gene calls are TRBV6-6 and TRBJ2-1, with 8 bases identical to TRBD2. CDR1 and CDR2 from the germline V gene are MNHNY and SVGAGI (reference sequence). J gave up 4 bases and V 4 bases, and 6 bases lay outside the gene matches. The CDR3 runs to 15 residues. CDR3 loop: CASSSFSGTYNEQFF. The DNA of the CDR3 is TGTGCCAGCAGTTCGTTTAGCGGGACTTACAATGAGCAGTTCTTC.

The chain recombines TRBV27 with TRBJ2-3; TRBD1 matches 8 bases. The CDR3 covers 15 residues. After removal of 2 bases from V and 3 bases from J, the junction contained 4 bases not matched to a gene. The germline CDR1 and CDR2 sequences are MNHEY and SMNVEV (reference sequence). The CDR3 nucleotides are TGTGCCAGCAGTTTAGTGGACAGGGCAACAGATACGCAGTATTTT. Its translation: CASSLVDRATDTQYF.

The chain couples TRBV18 to TRBJ1-1; 8 nucleotides agree with TRBD1. J was trimmed by 5 bases and V by 0 bases; bases with no gene match: 5. Germline V CDR1 and CDR2: KGHSH, LQKENI. This CDR3 region has 15 residues. The CDR3 loop reads CASSPPAGGATEAFF. CDR3 sequence (DNA): TGTGCCAGCTCACCACCGGCAGGGGGCGCGACTGAAGCTTTCTTT.

In this sample, this clone turned up a few times. V and J are TRBV5-1 and TRBJ2-5, with a possible D match to TRBD2 (7 bases). The V gene's germline CDR1 is SGHRS and CDR2 YFSETQ. Trimming stripped 0 bases from V and 5 bases from J, with 17 bases between. The CDR3 totals 16 residues. Here the CDR3 reads CASSLAPAGAGETQYF. In DNA form, the CDR3 reads TGCGCCAGCAGCTTGGCCCCTGCGGGGGCCGGGGAGACCCAGTACTTC.

This clone was seen a handful of times. The chain combines TRBV7-9 with TRBJ1-1, with D uncertain. The CDR3 runs to 11 residues. The germline gives CDR1 SEHNR, CDR2 FQNEAQ (reference sequence). The V and J ends lost 7 bases and 4 bases respectively, with 7 bases between them. The CDR3 region is CASKSRTEAFF. The DNA of the CDR3 is TGTGCCAGCAAGTCGCGCACTGAAGCTTTCTTT.

The chain joins TRBV10-2 to TRBJ1-1; unclear D gene. Trimming left V 1 base short and J 1 base short, with 4 bases between. The CDR3 length is 13 residues. Germline CDR1 is WSHSY and CDR2 is SAAADI. This CDR3 reads CASSEYGNTEAFF. In DNA form, the CDR3 reads TGCGCCAGCAGTGAGTACGGGAACACTGAAGCTTTCTTT.

The V gene is TRBV7-2, the J gene TRBJ2-7; 9 nucleotides agree with TRBD2. Germline V lookup: CDR1 SGHTA, CDR2 FQGNSA. The V and J ends lost 6 bases and 5 bases, in that order; junction bases with no gene match: 5. The length of the CDR3 is 13 residues. This CDR3 reads CASSDSGSNEQYF. The CDR3 DNA is TGTGCCAGCAGTGATAGCGGGAGCAACGAGCAGTACTTC.

The chain carries TRBV7-2 and TRBJ2-1; tentative D call: TRBD2 (6 bases). V lost 4 bases and J 8 bases, leaving 12 bases between the germline ends. The germline V gene encodes CDR1 SGHTA and CDR2 FQGNSA. There are 13 residues in the CDR3. CDR3 loop: CASSSVGEDEQFF. The CDR3 DNA reads TGTGCCAGCAGCTCCGTTGGGGAGGATGAGCAGTTCTTC. The full variable domain, rest sourced from reference TRBV7-2 and TRBJ2-1, is GAGVSQSPSNKVTEKGKDVELRCDPISGHTALYWYRQSLGQGLEFLIYFQGNSAPDKSGLPSDRFSAERTGGSVSTLTIQRTQQEDSAVYLCASSSVGEDEQFFGPGTRLTVL.

The V call is TRBV10-2, the J call TRBJ2-1; TRBD2 matches 7 bases. This CDR3 is built from 16 residues. Trimming cost V 3 bases and J 2 bases; bases outside gene matches: 7. Germline CDR1 reads WSHSY; CDR2 reads SAAADI. The CDR3 sequence: CASSDRQLAPYNEQFF. CDR3 in DNA: TGCGCCAGCAGTGACCGCCAACTAGCGCCCTACAATGAGCAGTTCTTC.

The chain combines TRBV2 with TRBJ1-1; D may be TRBD1 (6 bases). V dropped 5 bases and J dropped 0 bases, with 16 bases sitting between them. The CDR3 runs 16 residues. Per germline, CDR1 SNHLY and CDR2 FYNNEI. In nucleotides, the CDR3 is TGTGCCAGCAGTCAATTGGGGACACTCATGAACACTGAAGCTTTCTTT. Its translation is CASSQLGTLMNTEAFF.

By frequency in the sample, this clone is medium-sized (0.01 to 0.1%). The chain couples TRBV15 to TRBJ2-7, with D perhaps matching TRBD1 (6 bases). V lost 3 bases, J lost 7 bases, and 19 bases lay in between. The germline CDR1 and CDR2 sequences are LNHNV and YYDKDF (reference sequence). The CDR3 has 15 residues. As DNA, the CDR3 is TGTGCCACCAGCAGGCCCCCGGGACATCTGGGGGAGCAGTACTTC. Its protein is CATSRPPGHLGEQYF.

This clone was counted a few times. V usage is TRBV7-2 and J usage is TRBJ2-7; the D gene is possibly TRBD2 (5 bases). Germline lookup yields CDR1 SGHTA and CDR2 FQGNSA. Trimming removed 5 bases at V and 2 bases at J, with 16 bases between. The CDR3 length is 15 residues. The DNA of the CDR3 is TGTGCCAGCAGCCCCCTGGCTGGAGGCGCCTACGAGCAGTACTTC. Its protein is CASSPLAGGAYEQYF.

The J gene is TRBJ1-1, the V gene TRBV7-7, with D maybe TRBD1 (5 bases). The germline V gene encodes CDR1 SSHAT and CDR2 FNYEAQ (reference sequence). There are 14 residues in the CDR3. Trimming stripped 8 bases from V and 3 bases from J, with 16 bases between. The CDR3: CASPGRDQDTEAFF. For the CDR3, the DNA is TGTGCCAGCCCGGGGCGGGATCAGGACACTGAAGCTTTCTTT.

This clone was detected only once. This chain connects TRBV5-4 to TRBJ1-2; 11 bases fit TRBD1. J lost 5 bases, V lost 4 bases, and 7 bases had no gene match. The CDR3 spans 15 residues. Germline V gene lookup returns CDR1 SGHNT and CDR2 YYREEE (reference sequence). CDR3 residues: CASSTPGQGGYGYTF. CDR3 DNA sequence: TGTGCCAGCAGCACTCCGGGACAGGGGGGGTATGGCTACACCTTC.

This clone was detected once. This chain connects TRBV5-4 to TRBJ2-5; TRBD1 might be the D (5 bases). The DNA end is more similar to TRBJ2-7, so the J call may be wrong. Germline V gene sequence: CDR1 SGHNT, CDR2 YYREEE (reference sequence). This CDR3 comprises 13 residues. The CDR3 coding sequence is TGTGCCAGCAGCTTGAGGCAGGGCTACGAGCAGTACTTC. It yields the protein CASSLRQGYEQYF.

V gene TRBV2 combines with J gene TRBJ2-7, with 11 bases that match TRBD2. The J segment lost 2 bases and the V segment lost 6 bases, leaving 6 bases of the junction unmatched. Germline assignment: CDR1 SNHLY and CDR2 FYNNEI. CDR3 length: 15 amino acids. CDR3 in amino acids: CASSPGTSGPYEQYF. CDR3 sequence (DNA): TGTGCCAGCAGCCCCGGGACTAGCGGACCCTACGAGCAGTACTTC.

The chain couples TRBV7-2 to TRBJ1-2; 8 bases fit TRBD1. Germline trimming cut 1 base from V and 2 bases from J; bases unmatched to any gene: 3. Germline assignment: CDR1 SGHTA and CDR2 FQGNSA. This CDR3 region has 15 residues. CDR3 DNA sequence: TGTGCCAGCAGCTTAGGAGCAGGGGGCAACTATGGCTACACCTTC. Its translation: CASSLGAGGNYGYTF.

This chain uses TRBV27 with TRBJ1-6; the match to TRBD1 covers 8 bases. CDR1 is MNHEY, CDR2 SMNVEV, per germline (reference sequence). The CDR3 totals 15 residues. J lost 9 bases, V lost 5 bases, and 9 bases had no gene match. The CDR3 nucleotides are TGTGCCAGCAGTGCCCAGGACAGGGTTGGTTCACCCCTCCACTTT. Residues: CASSAQDRVGSPLHF.

The V gene is TRBV28, the J gene TRBJ1-5, with D unresolved. The CDR3 loop spans 12 amino acids. The V gene lost 2 bases and the J gene lost 4 bases, with 3 bases spanning the gap. The germline gives CDR1 MDHEN, CDR2 SYDVKM. CDR3 sequence: CASSLPNQPQHF. The CDR3 DNA sequence: TGTGCCAGCAGTTTACCTAATCAGCCCCAGCATTTT.

J is TRBJ1-5 and V is TRBV6-1; weak D call: TRBD1 (6 bases). Trimming shortened V by 5 bases and J by 2 bases, and 7 bases separated the two germline ends. Germline V gives CDR1 MNHNS, CDR2 SASEGT. CDR3 length: 13 residues. The CDR3 region is CASSPGGNQPQHF. CDR3 nucleotides: TGTGCCAGCAGTCCAGGGGGCAATCAGCCCCAGCATTTT.

The chain joins TRBV7-2 to TRBJ1-3; possibly TRBD1 for D (6 bases). Germline loops: CDR1 SGHTA, CDR2 FQGNSA. V lost 8 bases and J 6 bases, leaving 11 bases between the germline ends. This CDR3 comprises 12 residues. CDR3 DNA: TGTGCCAGCCGGGCAGGGGAAAACACCATATATTTT. It is translated as CASRAGENTIYF.

This chain links TRBV5-1 with TRBJ2-7, with 8 bases identical to TRBD1. The CDR3 is 13 amino acids. The junction had 2 bases not matched to a gene; V was cut back by 4 bases and J by 2 bases. The germline V gene encodes CDR1 SGHRS and CDR2 YFSETQ. Written as DNA, the CDR3 is TGCGCCAGCAGCCCGGACAGGGCCTACGAGCAGTACTTC. Residues: CASSPDRAYEQYF.

V is TRBV4-3 and J is TRBJ2-1; D call uncertain. This CDR3 comprises 16 residues. In germline, CDR1 is LGHNA, CDR2 YSLEER. The germline V and J ends were trimmed by 1 base and 2 bases, with 12 bases remaining between them. The chain's CDR3 is CASSQGAGPPYNEQFF. The CDR3 region has the DNA TGCGCCAGCAGCCAAGGGGCAGGCCCCCCCTACAATGAGCAGTTCTTC.